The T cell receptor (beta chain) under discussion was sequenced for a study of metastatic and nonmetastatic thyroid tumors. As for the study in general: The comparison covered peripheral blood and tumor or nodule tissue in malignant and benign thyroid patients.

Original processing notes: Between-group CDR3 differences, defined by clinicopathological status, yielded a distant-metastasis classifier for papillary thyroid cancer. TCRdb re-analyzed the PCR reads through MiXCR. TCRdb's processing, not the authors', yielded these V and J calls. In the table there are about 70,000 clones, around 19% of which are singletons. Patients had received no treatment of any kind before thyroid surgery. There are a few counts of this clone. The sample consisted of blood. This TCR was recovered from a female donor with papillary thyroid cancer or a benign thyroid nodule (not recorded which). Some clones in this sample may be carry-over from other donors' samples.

CDR3: CASSESPRAYNEQFF. CDR3 DNA sequence: TGTGCCAGCAGTGAATCCCCCAGGGCCTACAATGAGCAGTTCTTC. The chain is built from TRBV25-1 and TRBJ2-1; possible D gene TRBD1, 5 bases. Trimming removed 1 base at V and 2 bases at J, with 9 bases between. This CDR3 comprises 15 residues. Germline CDR1 reads MGHDK; CDR2 reads SYGVNS.